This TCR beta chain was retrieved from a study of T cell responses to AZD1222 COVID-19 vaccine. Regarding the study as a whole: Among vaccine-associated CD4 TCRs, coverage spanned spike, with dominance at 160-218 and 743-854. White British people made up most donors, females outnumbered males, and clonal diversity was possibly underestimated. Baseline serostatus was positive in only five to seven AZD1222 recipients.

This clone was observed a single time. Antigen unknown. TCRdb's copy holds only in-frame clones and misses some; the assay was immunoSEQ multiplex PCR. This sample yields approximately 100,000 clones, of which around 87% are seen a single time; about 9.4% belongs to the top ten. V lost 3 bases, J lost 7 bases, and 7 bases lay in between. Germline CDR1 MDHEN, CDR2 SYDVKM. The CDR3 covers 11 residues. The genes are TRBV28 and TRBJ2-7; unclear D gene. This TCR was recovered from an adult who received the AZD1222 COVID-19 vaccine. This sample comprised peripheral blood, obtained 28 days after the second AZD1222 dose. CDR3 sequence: CASSFRSEQYF. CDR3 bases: TGTGCCAGCAGTTTTCGGAGTGAGCAGTACTTC.